This TCR beta chain was sequenced for a study of regulatory T cells in long-lasting Graves disease. Per the germline V gene, CDR1 is SGHRS and CDR2 is YFSETQ. The V gene lost 0 bases and the J gene lost 2 bases, with 6 bases spanning the gap. There are 13 residues in the CDR3. Many counts were recorded for this clonotype. Sequencing libraries for TCR beta were prepared with iRepertoire HTBI primers and Arm-PCR of CDR3 regions. Each CDR3 protein is one row after TCRdb ran MiXCR on the multiplex PCR reads. This sample has hundreds of thousands of distinct CDR3 sequences, with approximately 15% found just once. The time point denotes: newly diagnosed GD, antithyroid drugs for less than 3 months. The TCR library was prepared using RNA isolated from PBMCs. These same records also appear under a second study, on T cells in Graves' hyperthyroidism and ophthalmopathy.

V is TRBV5-1 and J is TRBJ2-7; D is uncertain. This TCR came from a man aged 25-45 years with Graves disease. The input for sequencing was peripheral blood mononuclear cells (PBMCs), taken at new diagnosis, from a patient treated with antithyroid drugs. The CDR3 spells CASSLGMPYEQYF. CDR3 DNA: TGCGCCAGCAGCTTGGGAATGCCCTACGAGCAGTACTTC.